This T cell receptor beta chain was sequenced for a study of blood T cell repertoires in COVID-19. Study in general: For recovered donors of Cohort 3, there were two negative PCRs, clearance, or symptom resolution. There were acute and convalescent COVID-19 samples, and they came from the United States, Italy and Spain.

V was clipped by 8 bases and J by 4 bases, with 21 bases between them. The CDR3 covers 15 residues. Germline V gene sequence: CDR1 LNHNV, CDR2 YYDKDF (reference sequence). Those enrolled, adults aged about 18 to 89 years, came from about two dozen US areas. Authors' processing steps: Estimates of nucleated cell counts were drawn from the amplification of reference gene primers. The method was immunoSEQ multiplex PCR; TCRdb's version includes in-frame clones alone and lacks a portion of them. Clone size and the V and J calls come from that table; the DNA yielded D and trimming. The table includes around 300,000 clones, more than 75% detected once.

The sequence was collected from a woman aged 55-69 years in a cohort exposed to, infected with or recovered from COVID-19 (not recorded which). The sample taken for sequencing was PBMCs or T cells enriched from blood (not recorded which). This rearrangement joins TRBV15 to TRBJ2-7; perhaps TRBD1 as D (5 bases). The CDR3 bases are TGTGCCACCGCCCGACCCCCCATTACAGGATACGAGCAGTACTTC. Its protein is CATARPPITGYEQYF.